The present entry profiles one TCR beta chain with its context. Amplification of TCR beta CDR3 regions was performed using RNA transcripts as template. TCR CDR3 underwent first-round RT-PCR with the HTBI primer set. TCRdb called the multiplex PCR reads again in MiXCR, with one record for every CDR3 protein. The sample shows under 450,000 distinct CDR3 sequences, about 15% of them seen only once. These data are taken from a study of T cells in Graves' hyperthyroidism and ophthalmopathy. CDR3 length: 14 amino acids. V was shortened by 0 bases and J by 4 bases, with 8 bases between the two germline ends. In germline, CDR1 is SGHRS, CDR2 YFSETQ.

The chain joins TRBV5-1 to TRBJ2-1; D remains ambiguous. Sequencing input: blood. The sequence was obtained from a woman between 18 and 30 years old with Graves' hyperthyroidism. Written as DNA, the CDR3 is TGCGCCAGCAGCTTGGTGGCAGTATACAATGAGCAGTTCTTC. This codes for CASSLVAVYNEQFF.